A selection of T cell receptor beta chains follows, all from one sample in a study of blood T cell repertoires in COVID-19. Libraries were prepared by immunoSEQ multiplex PCR; TCRdb keeps only in-frame clonotypes and omits some of them. The profile shows almost 250,000 clones, approximately 85% of them singletons. Sequenced material: PBMCs or T cells enriched from blood (not recorded which). The receptors here all came from a woman aged 50 to 60 with acute COVID-19. The CDR3 runs from the conserved cysteine through the conserved F or W. The D gene is left open where the match is weak. The size entry is marked missing in some rows and otherwise reads once, few, many or a size class.

NA | TRBJ2-1 | TRBV2 | NA | TGTGCCAGCAGTGAAGCAATAGGGGGTGGTGAGCAGTTCTTC | CASSEAIGGGEQFF
NA | TRBJ2-1 | TRBV11-3 | NA | TGTGCCAGCAGCTTAGATGGAGGGTTGGCTGAGCAGTTCTTC | CASSLDGGLAEQFF
NA | TRBJ2-3 | TRBV4-2 | TRBD2 | TGTGCCAGCAGCTATCAGAGCGGGGGGGCAGCAGATACGCAGTATTTT | CASSYQSGGAADTQYF
NA | TRBJ2-5 | TRBV19 | NA | TGTGCCAGTAGTATAAATAACGGAGAGACCCAGTACTTC | CASSINNGETQYF
few | TRBJ1-6 | TRBV25-1 | TRBD1 | TGTGCCAGCAGCTGGGACAGGGAAAATTCACCCCTCCACTTT | CASSWDRENSPLHF
once | TRBJ2-5 | TRBV14 | NA | TGTGCCAGCAGCCAAGTCGGAGGATCGGTCCAAGAGACCCAGTACTTC | CASSQVGGSVQETQYF
NA | TRBJ2-1 | TRBV7-3 | TRBD2 | TGTGCCAGCAGCTCCCTCCCGGGCGGGGGGTACAATGAGCAGTTCTTC | CASSSLPGGGYNEQFF
NA | TRBJ1-5 | TRBV19 | TRBD1 | TGTGCCAGCACCATAGACAGGGGAGAACAGCCCCAGCATTTT | CASTIDRGEQPQHF
once | TRBJ2-1 | TRBV18 | NA | TGTGCCAGCTCACAAGCTAGTAGGATCTCGGATGAGCAGTTCTTC | CASSQASRISDEQFF
NA | TRBJ2-3 | TRBV6-4 | TRBD2 | TGTGCCAGCAGTTGGCTAGCGGGAGATACGCAGTATTTT | CASSWLAGDTQYF
NA | TRBJ1-1 | TRBV5-6 | NA | TGTGCCAGCAGAAAAAATCCAGGGTACACTGAAGCTTTCTTT | CASRKNPGYTEAFF
once | TRBJ2-5 | TRBV7-2 | TRBD2 | TGTGCCAGCAGCTCTCTAGCGGGGGGGTCAGAGACCCAGTACTTC | CASSSLAGGSETQYF
once | TRBJ1-1 | TRBV5-4 | TRBD1 | TGTGCCAGCAGCTTGGAGACAGGGCACGGGCCGACTGAAGCTTTCTTT | CASSLETGHGPTEAFF
NA | TRBJ1-2 | TRBV5-1 | NA | TGCGCCAGCAGCTCGGGGCAGGGGCTGGTGGGCTACACCTTC | CASSSGQGLVGYTF
NA | TRBJ1-2 | TRBV19 | TRBD1 | TGTGCCAGTAGTAGACCGGGACAGGGAAATTATGGCTACACCTTC | CASSRPGQGNYGYTF
NA | TRBJ1-2 | TRBV11-2 | NA | TGTGCCAGCACCCCCTCATTGTCAGGGACAGGCTACACCTTC | CASTPSLSGTGYTF
NA | TRBJ1-1 | TRBV25-1 | TRBD1 | TGTGCCAGCAGTGGTGGGACAGGGGATAGACTCCTGAACACTGAAGCTTTCTTT | CASSGGTGDRLLNTEAFF
NA | TRBJ1-5 | TRBV2 | NA | TGTGCCAGCAGTCCAGGGATCAATCAGCCCCAGCATTTT | CASSPGINQPQHF
NA | TRBJ2-3 | TRBV19 | TRBD2 | TGTGCCAGTAGTAGCCTAGCGGGAGATACGCAGTATTTT | CASSSLAGDTQYF
NA | TRBJ2-7 | TRBV7-2 | NA | TGTGCCAGCAGCTGGAGCTCCTACGAGCAGTACTTC | CASSWSSYEQYF
NA | TRBJ2-4 | TRBV5-8 | NA | TGTGCCAGCAGCCCGGGAGCCAAAAACATTCAGTACTTC | CASSPGAKNIQYF
NA | TRBJ1-2 | TRBV6-5 | TRBD1 | TGTGCCAGCAGCAGGACAGGGAACGACTATGGCTACACCTTC | CASSRTGNDYGYTF
NA | TRBJ1-1 | TRBV7-2 | NA | TGTGCCAGCAGGTCCGGGGGGAACACTGAAGCTTTCTTT | CASRSGGNTEAFF
NA | TRBJ1-1 | TRBV13 | TRBD1 | TGTGCCAGCAGCTACCAATGGATAAGGGACAGTATGAACACTGAAGCTTTCTTT | CASSYQWIRDSMNTEAFF
NA | TRBJ2-1 | TRBV10-3 | TRBD1 | TGTGCCATCAGTGGTTCAGGGGGCCGGAATGAGCAGTTCTTC | CAISGSGGRNEQFF
NA | TRBJ1-1 | TRBV7-6 | NA | TGTGCCAGCAGTCCATTATCAGTCATGAACACTGAAGCTTTCTTT | CASSPLSVMNTEAFF
many | TRBJ1-1 | TRBV7-9 | NA | TGTGCCAGCAGCCCACAGGGGAACACTGAAGCTTTCTTT | CASSPQGNTEAFF
NA | TRBJ2-7 | TRBV3-1/TRBV3-2 | TRBD1 | TGTGCCAGCAGCCGTCCCGGGACAGGGGGCCACGAGCAGTACTTC | CASSRPGTGGHEQYF
few | TRBJ2-3 | TRBV29-1 | NA | TGCAGCGTTCCCAGGGCAGATACGCAGTATTTT | CSVPRADTQYF
NA | TRBJ2-7 | TRBV24-1 | NA | TGTGCCACCAGTGTGACAGTCCCCTACGAGCAGTACTTC | CATSVTVPYEQYF
NA | TRBJ2-5 | TRBV6-5 | NA | TGTGCCAGCAACCCGGCTAGCGAAGAGACCCAGTACTTC | CASNPASEETQYF
NA | TRBJ1-2 | TRBV7-2 | NA | TGTGCCAGCAGCTTCCTAAACAGTAACTATGGCTACACCTTC | CASSFLNSNYGYTF